This T cell receptor beta chain appears in the sequencing data of a study of blood T cell repertoires in COVID-19. Germline CDR1 reads LNHDA; CDR2 reads SQIVND (reference sequence). The CDR3 spans 16 residues. V shed 7 bases, J shed 0 bases, and the junction held 3 bases outside the gene matches. Recovered Cohort 3 donors showed two negative PCRs, clearance, or symptom resolution. Measured with immunoSEQ multiplex PCR; TCRdb has only the in-frame clones, and not every one. Of 270,000 or so clones listed, about nine tenths are singletons. The receptor's source is a woman aged 18-29 years who had recovered from COVID-19. The sequenced sample was PBMCs or T cells enriched from blood (not recorded which). This chain joins TRBV19 and TRBJ2-6; 10 bases match TRBD1. This CDR3 reads CASTRTGGSGANVLTF. The CDR3 region has the DNA TGTGCCAGTACCCGGACAGGGGGCTCTGGGGCCAACGTCCTGACTTTC.